These T cell receptor beta chains were read from a single sample in a study of immune cell composition in non-small cell lung cancer. TCRdb's table, derived via immunoSEQ multiplex PCR, lists solely in-frame clones and lacks some. The sample lists thousands of clones, 65% to 75% occurring once. The sequencing sample was made of lung tumor tissue. The source of these receptors is a human donor with non-small cell lung cancer. CDR3s include the opening cysteine and the closing phenylalanine or tryptophan. The order of the fields is J gene, V gene, CDR3 protein.

TRBJ2-5 TRBV2 CASSGSDRHIYQETQYF
TRBJ2-3 TRBV7-3 CASSLSPSGDTQYF
TRBJ2-7 TRBV18 CASSQGQGGAYEQYF
TRBJ2-7 TRBV7-8 CASSLARVGEQYF
TRBJ1-2 TRBV25-1 CASSGGRGYGYTF
TRBJ1-1 TRBV18 CASSADRGNEAFF
TRBJ2-2 TRBV5-1 CASTLGALSGTGELFF
TRBJ2-2 TRBV28 CASRTDRGHPGELFF
TRBJ2-5 TRBV4-1 CASSQDPGLAGGQETQYF
TRBJ2-2 TRBV2 CATSWTGNTGELFF
TRBJ1-4 TRBV11-2 CASSLDWTGGYEKLFF
TRBJ2-2 TRBV4-2 CASSQGYLAGGPTGELFF
TRBJ1-2 TRBV4-1 CASSQETDRYNYGYTF
TRBJ2-1 TRBV5-1 CASSLRTSGGAPYNEQFF
TRBJ1-1 TRBV4-1 CASSQAHLGPGTEAFF
TRBJ1-1 TRBV30 CAWTRQGWGTEAFF
TRBJ2-5 TRBV5-4 CASSRQTSGAQETQYF
TRBJ2-7 TRBV27 CASSYSDRGLGEQYF
TRBJ1-2 TRBV19 CASRPVGQSNYGYTF
TRBJ2-3 TRBV18 CASSPVGVTRPGTDTQYF
TRBJ2-3 TRBV2 CASSEFGALAGTDTQYF
TRBJ1-1 TRBV6-1 CASSERRDSSEAFF
TRBJ2-3 TRBV6-5 CASSVQGWGADTQYF
TRBJ2-7 TRBV15 CATSPRGGEQYF
TRBJ2-3 TRBV5-5 CASSLILDTQYF
TRBJ2-7 TRBV5-6 CASSGGDQQYF